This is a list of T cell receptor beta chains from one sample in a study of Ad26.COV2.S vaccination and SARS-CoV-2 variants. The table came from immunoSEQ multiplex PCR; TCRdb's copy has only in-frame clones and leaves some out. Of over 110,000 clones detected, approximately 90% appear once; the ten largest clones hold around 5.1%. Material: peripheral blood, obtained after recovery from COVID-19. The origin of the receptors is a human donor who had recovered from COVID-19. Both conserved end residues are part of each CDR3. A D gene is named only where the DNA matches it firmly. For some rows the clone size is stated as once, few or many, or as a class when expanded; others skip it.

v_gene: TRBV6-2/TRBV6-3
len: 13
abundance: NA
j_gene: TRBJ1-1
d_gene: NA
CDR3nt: TGTGCCAGCAGTTCCCGGGGCAACACTGAAGCTTTCTTT
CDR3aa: CASSSRGNTEAFF

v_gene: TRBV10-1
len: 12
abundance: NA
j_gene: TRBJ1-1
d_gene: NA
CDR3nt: TGCGCCAGCAGTGATCCGAACACTGAAGCTTTCTTT
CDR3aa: CASSDPNTEAFF

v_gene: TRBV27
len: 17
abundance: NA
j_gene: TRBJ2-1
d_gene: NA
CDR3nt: TGTGCCAGCAGTTTTCAACCGTACCCGGGCTCCTACAATGAGCAGTTCTTC
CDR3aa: CASSFQPYPGSYNEQFF

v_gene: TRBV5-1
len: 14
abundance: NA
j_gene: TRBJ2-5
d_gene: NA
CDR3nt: TGCGCCAGCGCCCCCGAAACGGTGCAAGAGACCCAGTACTTC
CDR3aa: CASAPETVQETQYF

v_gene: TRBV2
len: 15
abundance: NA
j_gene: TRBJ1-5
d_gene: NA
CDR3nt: TGTGCCAGCACGCGCTTTCGACAAAGCAATCAGCCCCAGCATTTT
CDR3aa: CASTRFRQSNQPQHF

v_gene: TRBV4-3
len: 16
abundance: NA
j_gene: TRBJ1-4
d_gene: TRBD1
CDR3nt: TGCGCCAGCAGCCGGGTCCGGACAGGGGAGGGAGAAAAACTGTTTTTT
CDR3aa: CASSRVRTGEGEKLFF

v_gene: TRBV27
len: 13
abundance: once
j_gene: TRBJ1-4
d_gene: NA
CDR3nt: TGTGCCAGCAGTTTATACGGGTCTGAAAAACTGTTTTTT
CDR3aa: CASSLYGSEKLFF

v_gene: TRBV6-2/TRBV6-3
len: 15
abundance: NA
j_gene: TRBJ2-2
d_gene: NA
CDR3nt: TGTGCCAGCAGTCCCGGGGACATTAACACCGGGGAGCTGTTTTTT
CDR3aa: CASSPGDINTGELFF

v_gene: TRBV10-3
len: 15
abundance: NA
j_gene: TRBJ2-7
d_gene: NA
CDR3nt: TGTGCCATCAGTCAATCTACCGGGAACTCCTACGAGCAGTACTTC
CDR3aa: CAISQSTGNSYEQYF

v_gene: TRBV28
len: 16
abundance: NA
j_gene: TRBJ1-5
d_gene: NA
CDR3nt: TGTGCCAGCAGTTTAACGGCAGGGGAAGGCAATCAGCCCCAGCATTTT
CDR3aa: CASSLTAGEGNQPQHF

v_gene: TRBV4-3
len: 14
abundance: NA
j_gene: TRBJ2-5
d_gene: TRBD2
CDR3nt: TGCGCCAGCAGCCAAGGACTAGCATCAGAGACCCAGTACTTC
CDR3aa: CASSQGLASETQYF

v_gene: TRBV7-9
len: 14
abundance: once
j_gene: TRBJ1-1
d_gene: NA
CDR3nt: TGTGCCAGCAGCGATTGGGTCTTGTGGACTGAAGCTTTCTTT
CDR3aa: CASSDWVLWTEAFF

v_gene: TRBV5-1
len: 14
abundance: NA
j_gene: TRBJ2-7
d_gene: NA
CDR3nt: TGCGCCAGCAGCTTAATGACGGAATCCTACGAGCAGTACTTC
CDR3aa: CASSLMTESYEQYF

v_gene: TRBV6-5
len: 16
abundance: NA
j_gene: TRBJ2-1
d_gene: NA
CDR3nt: TGTGCCAGCAGTTACAGGCCTACTGGATATCGGAATGAGCAGTTCTTC
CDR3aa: CASSYRPTGYRNEQFF

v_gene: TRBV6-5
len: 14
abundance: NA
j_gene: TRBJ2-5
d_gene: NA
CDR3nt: TGTGCCAGCAGTCTACCGGAGGGAATGGAGACCCAGTACTTC
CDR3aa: CASSLPEGMETQYF

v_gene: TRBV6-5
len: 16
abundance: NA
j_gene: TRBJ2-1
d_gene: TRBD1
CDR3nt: TGTGCCAGCAGTTACTCAACGGGACAGTTTATGGATGAGCAGTTCTTC
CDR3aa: CASSYSTGQFMDEQFF

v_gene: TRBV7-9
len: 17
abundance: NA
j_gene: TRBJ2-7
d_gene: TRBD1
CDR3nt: TGTGCCAGCAGCTTCCTCACCGGGGACAGGGGTCCTTACGAGCAGTACTTC
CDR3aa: CASSFLTGDRGPYEQYF

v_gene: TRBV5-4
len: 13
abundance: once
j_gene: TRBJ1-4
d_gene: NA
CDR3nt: TGTGCCAGCAGCTTAGGGGTCTTTGAAAAACTGTTTTTT
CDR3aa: CASSLGVFEKLFF

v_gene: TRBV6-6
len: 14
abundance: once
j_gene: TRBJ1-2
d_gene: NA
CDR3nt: TGTGCCAGCCGAGATGGATCCCCCACCAATGGCTACACCTTC
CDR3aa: CASRDGSPTNGYTF

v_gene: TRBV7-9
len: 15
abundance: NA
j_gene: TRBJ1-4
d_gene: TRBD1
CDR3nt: TGTGCCAGCAGCTACCCAGGGGGGGCTAATGAAAAACTGTTTTTT
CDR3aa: CASSYPGGANEKLFF

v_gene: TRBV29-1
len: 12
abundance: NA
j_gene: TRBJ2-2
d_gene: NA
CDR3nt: TGCAGCGTTGCGACGGCTCAGGGGGAGCTGTTTTTT
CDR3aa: CSVATAQGELFF

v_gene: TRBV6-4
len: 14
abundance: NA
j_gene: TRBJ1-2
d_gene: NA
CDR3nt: TGTGCCAGCATTTCCCCTCTCAACATGGAGGGCTACACCTTC
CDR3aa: CASISPLNMEGYTF

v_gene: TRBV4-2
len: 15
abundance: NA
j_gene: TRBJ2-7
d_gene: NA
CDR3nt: TGTGCCAGCAGCCAAGGGCAGGGTGGATCCTACGAGCAGTACTTC
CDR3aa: CASSQGQGGSYEQYF